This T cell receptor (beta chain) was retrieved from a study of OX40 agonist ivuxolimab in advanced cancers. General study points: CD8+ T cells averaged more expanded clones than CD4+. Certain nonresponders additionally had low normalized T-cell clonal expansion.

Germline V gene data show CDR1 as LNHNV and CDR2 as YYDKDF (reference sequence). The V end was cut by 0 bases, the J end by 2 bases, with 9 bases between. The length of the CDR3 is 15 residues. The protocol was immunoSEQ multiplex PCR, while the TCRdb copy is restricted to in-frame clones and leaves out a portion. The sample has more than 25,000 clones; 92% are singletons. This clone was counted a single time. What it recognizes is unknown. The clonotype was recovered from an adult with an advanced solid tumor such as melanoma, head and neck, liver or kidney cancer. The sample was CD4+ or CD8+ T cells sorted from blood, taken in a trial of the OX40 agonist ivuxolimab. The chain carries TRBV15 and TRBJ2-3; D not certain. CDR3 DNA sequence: TGTGCCACCAGCAGAGAAGACACCTACACAGATACGCAGTATTTT. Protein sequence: CATSREDTYTDTQYF.